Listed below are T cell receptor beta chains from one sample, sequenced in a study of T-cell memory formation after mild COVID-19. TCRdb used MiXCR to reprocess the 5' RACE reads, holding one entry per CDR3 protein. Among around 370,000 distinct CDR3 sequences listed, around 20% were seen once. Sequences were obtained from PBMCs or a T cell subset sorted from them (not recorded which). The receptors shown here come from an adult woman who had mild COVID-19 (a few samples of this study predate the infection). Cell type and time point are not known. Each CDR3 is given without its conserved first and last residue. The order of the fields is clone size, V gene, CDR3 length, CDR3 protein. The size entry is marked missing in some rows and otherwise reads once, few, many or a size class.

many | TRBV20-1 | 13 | SARGIGGKAGELF
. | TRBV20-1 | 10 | SARGSAAEQF
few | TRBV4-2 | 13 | ASSQAGSGANVLT
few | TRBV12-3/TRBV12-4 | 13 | ASSYYRGRADTQY
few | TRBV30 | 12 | AWTWTGNTGELF
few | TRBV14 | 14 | ASRKGWDSGPDTQY
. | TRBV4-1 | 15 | ASSQSRYNWENTEAF
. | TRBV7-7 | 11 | AMEADNTGELF
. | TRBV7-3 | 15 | ASSPGWGGGAPDTQY
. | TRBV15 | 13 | ATSRGGLAPYEQY
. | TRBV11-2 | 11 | ASSLGFLLPQH
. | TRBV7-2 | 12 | ASSPGSWKETQY
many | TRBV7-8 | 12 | ASSARGQGRMAF
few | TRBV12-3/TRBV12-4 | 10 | ASSSLYYEQY
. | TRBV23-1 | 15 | ASRGGQNPATNEKLF
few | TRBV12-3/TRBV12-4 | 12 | ASSPRRGEETQY
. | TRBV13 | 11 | ASSLKLRETQY
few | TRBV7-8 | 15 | ASSPLRPGLGAYEQY
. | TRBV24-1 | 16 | APTGQWEWRASTDTQY
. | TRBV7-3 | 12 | ASSLLPGPYEQY
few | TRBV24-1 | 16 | ATSDLASTGGSYNEQF
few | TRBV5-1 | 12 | ASSLANRLDTQY
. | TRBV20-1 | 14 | SAHPWTSGRHNEQF
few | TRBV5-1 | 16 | ASSLAGFERGSSYEQY
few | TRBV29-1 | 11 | SVGKGEDTEAF
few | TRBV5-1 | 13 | ASSLRELKIDTQY
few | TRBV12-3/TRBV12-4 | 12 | ASRPWGASTEAF
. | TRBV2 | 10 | ASSPAYQPQH
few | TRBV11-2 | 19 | ASSPRPGTSGGGLSTDTQY
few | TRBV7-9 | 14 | ASRSPGQALQETQY
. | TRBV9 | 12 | ASSATGLKETQY
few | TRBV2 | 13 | ASSEQGAGSQPQH
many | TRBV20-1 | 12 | SAIISGPPYEQY
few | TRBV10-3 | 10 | AISGGTGGYT
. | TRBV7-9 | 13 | ASSPGLLGMETQY
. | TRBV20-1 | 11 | SARSWDLYGYT
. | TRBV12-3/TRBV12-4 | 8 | ASRGARPF
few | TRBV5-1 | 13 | ASSTGQRNGNTIY
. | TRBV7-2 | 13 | ASSFFRGRYNEQF
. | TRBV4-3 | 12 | ASSQRGEEDEQY
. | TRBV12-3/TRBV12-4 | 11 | ASSSLLSQPQH